The 18 T cell receptor beta chains listed next were all sequenced from one sample in a study of CXCR3-negative and CXCR3-positive naive CD8 T cells. The libraries of TRB cDNA were prepared using 5' RACE with UMI labels. Using the 5' RACE reads, TCRdb records one entry per CDR3 protein without DNA. The sample includes 130,000 to 150,000 distinct CDR3 sequences. Regarding the study as a whole: CXCR3-expressing naive cells carried TRB CDR3s more hydrophobic than those of CXCR3-negative naive cells.

Their antigens are not known. The specimen was naive CXCR3+ CD8+ T cells from blood. Sample subset: CD45RO-CCR7+CD27+CD95- naive CD8+ T cells expressing CXCR3 (TNR3+). The receptors derive from a human donor in good health. Some clones in this sample may be carry-over from other donors' samples.

V gene TRBV7-9 combines with J gene TRBJ1-2. The CDR3 runs 18 residues. Germline-derived CDR1 and CDR2 are SEHNR and FQNEAQ (reference sequence). The CDR3 protein is CASSFAGGTPGKEGSYTF.

V gene TRBV5-1 combines with J gene TRBJ1-5. CDR3 size: 13 residues. Germline V CDR1 and CDR2: SGHRS, YFSETQ. This CDR3 is CASSFGSNQPQHF.

The chain employs TRBV7-8 and TRBJ2-5; TCRdb's D gene call, TRBD2, goes unchecked for lack of DNA. Germline V gives CDR1 SGHVS, CDR2 FQNEAQ. CDR3 length: 14 amino acids. The CDR3 spells CASSSGLAEETQYF.

CDR3: CASSSTGGLGNTIYF. The gene calls are TRBV28 and TRBJ1-3; there is no DNA to check the TCRdb D call of TRBD1. Per the germline V gene, CDR1 is MDHEN and CDR2 is SYDVKM. The CDR3 consists of 15 residues.

This chain links TRBV18 with TRBJ2-7; no DNA is available, so the TRBD1 call from TCRdb remains unchecked. The CDR3 totals 14 residues. The V gene's germline CDR1 is KGHSH and CDR2 LQKENI. CDR3 in amino acids: CASSPTDSPLEQYF.

The chain carries TRBV7-9 and TRBJ2-1; TCRdb picks TRBD2, but there is no DNA to check that call. The CDR3 is 15 residues long. In germline, CDR1 is SEHNR, CDR2 FQNEAQ (reference sequence). CDR3 sequence reads: CASSLASGRALEQFF.

CDR3 loop: CASSQETGYTNTEAFF. This chain joins TRBV4-1 and TRBJ1-1; with no DNA, the TCRdb D assignment of TRBD1 cannot be verified. Germline lookup yields CDR1 MGHRA and CDR2 YSYEKL. The CDR3 spans 16 residues.

The CDR3 reads CASSIEYGTSSNQPQHF. The rearrangement links TRBV19 to TRBJ1-5. The CDR3 length is 17 residues. Looked up from germline, CDR1 is LNHDA and CDR2 is SQIVND (reference sequence).

The chain uses TRBV5-1 and TRBJ2-7; TCRdb's assignment of TRBD2 cannot be checked, as there is no DNA. Germline lookup yields CDR1 SGHRS and CDR2 YFSETQ. CDR3 length equals 15 residues. The chain's CDR3 is CASRVPLAGDYEQYF.

This rearrangement joins TRBV12-3 or TRBV12-4 to TRBJ2-7. CDR3 length: 14 residues. The CDR3 loop reads CASSLDRGSYEQYF.

The chain uses TRBV10-3 and TRBJ2-1; as DNA is missing, the TRBD1 call by TCRdb cannot be tested. CDR3 length: 17 residues. Germline assignment: CDR1 ENHRY and CDR2 SYGVKD. CDR3 protein: CAISVQLRGTFGNEQFF.

The V gene is TRBV27, the J gene TRBJ2-1; the D call from TCRdb, TRBD2, cannot be confirmed without DNA. This CDR3 has 14 amino acids. Germline CDR1 MNHEY, CDR2 SMNVEV (reference sequence). The CDR3 loop is CASGPSGYYNEQFF.

This chain links TRBV10-3 with TRBJ2-7; TCRdb's D call, TRBD1, is unchecked because there is no DNA. Germline V gene data show CDR1 as ENHRY and CDR2 as SYGVKD. The CDR3 has 13 amino acids. The CDR3 reads CAISGRRDDEQYF.

The chain couples TRBV7-9 to TRBJ2-7. Germline V gene sequence: CDR1 SEHNR, CDR2 FQNEAQ (reference sequence). CDR3 size: 14 residues. The CDR3 loop reads CASSLPARADEQYF.

The V call is TRBV4-2, the J call TRBJ1-2. The CDR3 contains 14 residues. Germline CDR1 and CDR2: LGHNA and YNFKEQ. CDR3 residues: CASSQDILNYGYTF.

The V and J genes are TRBV20-1 and TRBJ2-5; TCRdb's D call of TRBD1 is untestable without DNA. The CDR3 consists of 15 residues. Germline assignment: CDR1 DFQATT and CDR2 SNEGSKA (reference sequence). The CDR3 is CSARGMKQGKETQYF.

The rearrangement joins TRBV5-1 to TRBJ2-2; TCRdb outputs TRBD2, but without DNA this stays unchecked. The CDR3 spans 18 residues. Germline V CDR1 and CDR2: SGHRS, YFSETQ. This CDR3 reads CASSLRGGLAVNTGELFF. Complete variable domain (other parts from reference TRBV5-1 and TRBJ2-2): KAGVTQTPRYLIKTRGQQVTLSCSPISGHRSVSWYQQTPGQGLQFLFEYFSETQRNKGNFPGRFSGRQFSNSRSEMNVSTLELGDSALYLCASSLRGGLAVNTGELFFGEGSRLTVL.

The chain employs TRBV12-3 or TRBV12-4 and TRBJ2-5. The CDR3 has 13 residues. The CDR3 loop is CASSLLREETQYF.